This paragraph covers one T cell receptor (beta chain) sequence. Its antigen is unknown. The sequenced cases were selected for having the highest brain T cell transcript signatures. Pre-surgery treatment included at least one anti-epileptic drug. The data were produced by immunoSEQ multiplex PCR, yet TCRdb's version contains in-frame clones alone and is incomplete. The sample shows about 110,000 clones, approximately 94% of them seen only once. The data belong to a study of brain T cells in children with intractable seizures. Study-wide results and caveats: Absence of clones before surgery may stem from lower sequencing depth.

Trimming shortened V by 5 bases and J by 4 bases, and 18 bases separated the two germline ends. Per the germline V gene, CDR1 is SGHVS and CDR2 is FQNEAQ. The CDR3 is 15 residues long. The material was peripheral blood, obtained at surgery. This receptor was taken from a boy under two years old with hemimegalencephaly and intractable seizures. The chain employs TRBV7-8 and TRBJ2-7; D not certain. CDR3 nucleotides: TGTGCCAGCAGCGCTTCCGGCTACGCACCTTACGAGCAGTACTTC. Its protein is CASSASGYAPYEQYF.